This TCR beta chain was retrieved from a study of blood T cell repertoires in COVID-19. On the study more broadly: T cells, B-cell-depleted T cells, or PBMCs supplied cDNA or gDNA.

V lost 1 base to trimming and J lost 5 bases; unmatched junction nucleotides: 6. The CDR3 contains 17 residues. From germline, CDR1 is MNHNS and CDR2 SASEGT. Some clones are missing from TCRdb's copy, which holds only in-frame ones; the method was immunoSEQ multiplex PCR. The profile shows a few hundred thousand clones, approximately 90% of them singletons. V is TRBV6-1 and J is TRBJ2-5; 14 positions match TRBD2. The sequenced material came from peripheral blood. This receptor was identified in a young man with active or convalescent COVID-19. CDR3 nucleotides: TGTGCCAGCAGTGAAGGACTAGCGGGAGGGCCCTGGGAGACCCAGTACTTC. Its translation is CASSEGLAGGPWETQYF.